Included here is one TCR beta chain sequence, with context. The antigen is unknown. These data originate in a study of T cell responses to AZD1222 COVID-19 vaccine. Study information: Recipients boosted at about 4 weeks or about 12 weeks are pooled. Study-wide results and limits: Variant regions that are unmutated are reportedly the target of nearly half of spike-specific TCRs. Sampling captured repertoires only after the peak T cell response.

The table came from immunoSEQ multiplex PCR; TCRdb's copy has only in-frame clones and leaves some out. This sample carries approximately 180,000 clones, 87% of them seen once, and the ten largest clones take roughly 2.5%. The CDR3 is 16 residues long. Germline CDR1 LGHNT, CDR2 FRNRAP. V was clipped by 5 bases and J by 2 bases, with 17 bases between them. The receptor comes from an adult in good health. The material was peripheral blood, obtained on day 0 of AZD1222 vaccination. The chain couples TRBV12-5 to TRBJ2-3; no definite D call. The DNA for the CDR3 is TGTGCTAGTGGTGGCAACGGCGGAATTCACACAGATACGCAGTATTTT. Translation: CASGGNGGIHTDTQYF.